Presented here are 22 T cell receptor beta chains from one specimen sequenced in a study of blood T cell repertoires in COVID-19. Generated by immunoSEQ multiplex PCR, the TCRdb table keeps only in-frame clones and is missing some. The data contain some 150,000 clones, more than 65% of them seen just once; the ten biggest clones take up roughly 14%. Sequenced: peripheral blood. The origin of the receptors is a woman aged 80 or over with acute or convalescent COVID-19.

The sample holds many counts of this clone. The rearrangement uses TRBV2 and TRBJ1-1; D remains ambiguous. The CDR3 is 14 amino acids. The V end lost 4 bases, the J end lost 4 bases, and 13 bases lay between the germline ends. Germline assignment: CDR1 SNHLY and CDR2 FYNNEI. CDR3 coding DNA: TGTGCCAGCAGTGCCCCTCGTCGGAGCACTGAAGCTTTCTTT. Amino acid sequence: CASSAPRRSTEAFF.

The J gene is TRBJ2-1, the V gene TRBV9, with D perhaps TRBD1 (6 bases). Germline lookup yields CDR1 SGDLS and CDR2 YYNGEE. Deletions cut 0 bases from V and 0 bases from J, with 7 bases between. CDR3 size: 15 residues. The DNA for the CDR3 is TGTGCCAGCAGCGTAGAGGGGGACTCCTACAATGAGCAGTTCTTC. It encodes CASSVEGDSYNEQFF.

This sequence joins TRBV19 and TRBJ2-2; 7 bases fit TRBD1. The CDR3 is made up of 16 amino acids. V was pared by 4 bases and J by 5 bases, with 10 bases of the junction left unmatched. Germline loops: CDR1 LNHDA, CDR2 SQIVND (reference sequence). The CDR3 reads CASSTPTGPTTGELFF. The CDR3 DNA follows: TGTGCCAGTAGTACCCCGACAGGGCCAACGACCGGGGAGCTGTTTTTT. Filled out from reference TRBV19 and TRBJ2-2, the complete variable domain reads DGGITQSPKYLFRKEGQNVTLSCEQNLNHDAMYWYRQDPGQGLRLIYYSQIVNDFQKGDIAEGYSVSREKKESFPLTVTSAQKNPTAFYLCASSTPTGPTTGELFFGEGSRLTVL.

CDR3 DNA: TGTGCCAGCAGTTATAGATCGGGGAGGGTCCAAGAGACCCAGTACTTC. This codes for CASSYRSGRVQETQYF. The V call is TRBV6-5, the J call TRBJ2-5; 7 bases agree with TRBD2. The CDR3 spans 16 residues. CDR1 is MNHEY and CDR2 is SVGAGI in the germline V gene. Unmatched junction bases numbered 8, after V lost 3 bases and J lost 1 base.

This chain uses TRBV30 with TRBJ1-4, with unresolved D. The length of the CDR3 is 11 residues. Trimming cost V 2 bases and J 8 bases, with 6 bases left between them. The germline V gene encodes CDR1 GTSNPN and CDR2 SVGIG (reference sequence). The CDR3 DNA reads as TGTGCCTGGAGTCGTCTCGAAAAACTGTTTTTT. The encoded protein is CAWSRLEKLFF.

This clone appeared a few times. This chain connects TRBV28 to TRBJ1-3; D is undetermined. The germline V gene has CDR1 MDHEN and CDR2 SYDVKM. This CDR3 is 15 amino acids long. V lost 6 bases and J 1 base, leaving 13 bases between the germline ends. The DNA of the CDR3 is TGTGCCAGCAGCAGACAAGCAAGTTCTGGAAACACCATATATTTT. Its protein product is CASSRQASSGNTIYF. Full variable domain (rest looked up from reference TRBV28 and TRBJ1-3): DVKVTQSSRYLVKRTGEKVFLECVQDMDHENMFWYRQDPGLGLRLIYFSYDVKMKEKGDIPEGYSVSREKKERFSLILESASTNQTSMYLCASSRQASSGNTIYFGEGSWLTVV.

This clone was detected only a few times. The gene calls are TRBV6-1 and TRBJ1-5; maybe TRBD1 (5 bases). Deletions cut 0 bases from V and 8 bases from J, with 8 bases between. Germline loops: CDR1 MNHNS, CDR2 SASEGT. This CDR3 is built from 13 residues. The CDR3 DNA sequence: TGTGCCAGCAGTGAAGCGGCAGGGAAGCCCCAGCATTTT. Translation gives CASSEAAGKPQHF.

This clone turned up a few times. Mismatch with germline at one junction end may stem from a read error. The rearrangement joins TRBV28 to TRBJ2-7, with D perhaps matching TRBD2 (6 bases). The CDR3 runs 14 residues. Germline CDR1 is MDHEN and CDR2 is SYDVKM. The CDR3, as DNA: TGTGCCACCAGTGGAGGAGGGATGACCTACGAGCAGTACTTC. Residues: CATSGGGMTYEQYF.

The V gene is TRBV9, the J gene TRBJ2-2; TRBD1 matches 7 bases. The CDR3 loop spans 15 amino acids. The V gene's germline CDR1 is SGDLS and CDR2 YYNGEE. The V and J ends lost 4 bases and 2 bases, in that order; junction bases with no gene match: 5. In DNA, the CDR3 is TGTGCCAGCAGCCGAGGGGGCCAAAACACCGGGGAGCTGTTTTTT. This codes for CASSRGGQNTGELFF.

CDR3 DNA: TGTGCCAGCAGCTTACAGGGGGCGAACACTGAAGCTTTCTTT. Translation: CASSLQGANTEAFF. The gene calls are TRBV6-6 and TRBJ1-1; 9 nucleotides agree with TRBD1. CDR1 is MNHNY and CDR2 is SVGAGI in the germline V gene (reference sequence). The junction had 3 bases not matched to a gene; V was cut back by 6 bases and J by 1 base. The CDR3 extends over 14 amino acids.

The chain joins TRBV10-3 to TRBJ1-2, with D perhaps matching TRBD1 (6 bases). V lost 5 bases to trimming and J lost 2 bases, with 9 bases between them. Germline V gene lookup returns CDR1 ENHRY and CDR2 SYGVKD. The CDR3 runs to 13 residues. CDR3 nucleotide sequence: TGTGCCATCAGTTCAGGGGTAAACTATGGCTACACCTTC. It is translated as CAISSGVNYGYTF.

The V call is TRBV28, the J call TRBJ1-5; 11 bases agree with TRBD1. The V gene end was trimmed by 4 bases and the J gene end by 9 bases; junction bases not matched to a gene: 11. The length of the CDR3 is 16 residues. Germline CDR1 is MDHEN and CDR2 is SYDVKM. CDR3 loop: CASSSPGQGVVGPQHF. CDR3 in DNA: TGTGCCAGCAGTTCCCCGGGACAGGGGGTTGTTGGGCCCCAGCATTTT.

The chain uses TRBV6-5 and TRBJ2-2; TRBD1 agrees at 9 bases. The ends lost 6 bases at V and 6 bases at J; junction bases unmatched: 5. This CDR3 region has 14 residues. Germline V lookup: CDR1 MNHEY, CDR2 SVGAGI. The chain's CDR3 is CASRGTGWAGELFF. CDR3 nucleotides: TGTGCCAGCAGGGGGACAGGGTGGGCCGGGGAGCTGTTTTTT.

Here the CDR3 DNA reads TGCGCCAGCAGCTGGGGAACAGGAAGCTCTGGAAACACCATATATTTT. Translation gives CASSWGTGSSGNTIYF. The chain recombines TRBV5-1 with TRBJ1-3, with a possible D match to TRBD1 (5 bases). This CDR3 spans 16 amino acids. Germline V gives CDR1 SGHRS, CDR2 YFSETQ. The V and J ends lost 3 bases and 0 bases respectively, with 13 bases between them.

The rearrangement links TRBV3-1 (or the pseudogene TRBV3-2) to TRBJ2-3, with D perhaps matching TRBD2 (5 bases). This CDR3 comprises 15 residues. CDR1 is LGHDT, CDR2 YNNKEL, per germline (reference sequence). With 4 bases removed from V and 2 bases from J, the gap between germline ends came to 13 bases. For the CDR3, the DNA is TGTGCCAGCAGCCTTGCGGGCGGGTACACAGATACGCAGTATTTT. It specifies CASSLAGGYTDTQYF.

This clone was recorded once. The V gene is TRBV5-6, the J gene TRBJ2-1; 8 nucleotides agree with TRBD1. This CDR3 contains 14 residues. Germline values: CDR1 SGHDT, CDR2 YYEEEE. The trim removed 0 bases at V and 15 bases at J, leaving 11 bases unmatched. In nucleotides, the CDR3 is TGTGCCAGCAGCTTGGTTACTCCAGGGGGCGCGCGGTTCTTC. Translated: CASSLVTPGGARFF.

Turning to this clone: Relative to the germline gene, one junction end is altered; a read error may explain this. The chain employs TRBV2 and TRBJ1-2, with 7 bases lining up with TRBD1. The CDR3 length is 12 residues. CDR1 is SNHLY and CDR2 is FYNNEI in the germline V gene. CDR3 region: CASSEDKGGPPF. The CDR3 DNA sequence: TGTGCCAGCAGTGAAGATAAAGGGGGCCCCCCCTTC.

This sequence joins TRBV6-2 or TRBV6-3 and TRBJ2-2, with 8 bases aligning to TRBD2. There are 15 residues in the CDR3. With 6 bases clipped from V and 4 bases from J, the junction kept 7 bases outside the gene matches. From germline, CDR1 is MNHEY and CDR2 SVGEGT. The CDR3 region is CASSTGGRGTGELFF. CDR3 DNA: TGTGCCAGCAGCACGGGGGGGAGGGGCACCGGGGAGCTGTTTTTT.

V gene TRBV15 combines with J gene TRBJ1-2; no reliable D call. The V end was cut by 0 bases, the J end by 8 bases, with 10 bases between. The CDR3 loop spans 13 amino acids. Germline loops: CDR1 LNHNV, CDR2 YYDKDF (reference sequence). This CDR3 is CATSRDAIWGYTF. Here the CDR3 DNA reads TGTGCCACCAGCAGAGATGCGATATGGGGCTACACCTTC.

The V and J genes are TRBV5-6 and TRBJ1-2; D is uncertain. Germline CDR1 is SGHDT and CDR2 is YYEEEE. The CDR3 has 12 amino acids. V lost 1 base and J lost 6, with 7 bases in between. CDR3 amino acids: CASSLNRDGYTF. The CDR3 DNA sequence: TGTGCCAGCAGCTTGAACCGAGATGGCTACACCTTC.

The chain joins TRBV30 to TRBJ1-6; 7 positions agree with TRBD1. Unmatched junction bases numbered 6, after V lost 4 bases and J lost 9 bases. The CDR3 loop spans 13 amino acids. CDR1 and CDR2 from the germline V gene are GTSNPN and SVGIG (reference sequence). The DNA of the CDR3 is TGTGCCTGGACCTTACAGGGGATTTCACCCCTCCACTTT. It encodes CAWTLQGISPLHF.

J is TRBJ2-1 and V is TRBV19; 10 positions agree with TRBD2. V dropped 5 bases and J dropped 1; count of bases not matched to a gene: 2. The germline gives CDR1 LNHDA, CDR2 SQIVND (reference sequence). This CDR3 region has 15 residues. CDR3 in amino acids: CASSVAGGSYNEQFF. In DNA form, the CDR3 reads TGTGCCAGTAGTGTAGCGGGGGGTTCCTACAATGAGCAGTTCTTC.